One sample yielded the 9 T cell receptor beta chains listed below, sequenced in a study of somatic mutations in cytotoxic T cells in rheumatoid arthritis. Only in-frame clones appear in the TCRdb table, and some are missing; sequencing was by immunoSEQ multiplex PCR. Altogether about 16,000 clones are present, around 82% being singletons, with the ten largest covering over 15%. The specimen was CD8+ T cells sorted from blood. These receptors all stem from a woman between 50 and 59 years old with rheumatoid arthritis.

This rearrangement joins TRBV4-1 to TRBJ2-1; no firm D call. This CDR3 is built from 12 residues. Per germline, CDR1 MGHRA and CDR2 YSYEKL. Trimming took 0 bases from V and 5 from J, leaving 2 bases between them. Here the CDR3 DNA reads TGCGCCAGCAGCCAAGACAACAATGAGCAGTTCTTC. It is translated as CASSQDNNEQFF.

The genes are TRBV5-4 and TRBJ2-3; D possibly matches TRBD1 or TRBD2 (5 bases each). The CDR3 runs 13 residues. Germline assignment: CDR1 SGHNT and CDR2 YYREEE (reference sequence). V was cut by 0 bases and J by 4 bases, with 6 bases left in between. The CDR3 bases are TGTGCCAGCAGCTTGGCGGGGCCAGATACGCAGTATTTT. Protein product: CASSLAGPDTQYF. The full variable domain, its missing parts supplied by reference TRBV5-4 and TRBJ2-3, is ETGVTQSPTHLIKTRGQQVTLRCSSQSGHNTVSWYQQALGQGPQFIFQYYREEENGRGNFPPRFSGLQFPNYSSELNVNALELDDSALYLCASSLAGPDTQYFGPGTRLTVL.

A remark on this clone: The limits of the CDR3 on the DNA are not certain, so only TCRdb's listed CDR3 is given. The chain combines TRBV5-6 with TRBJ1-5. Ends included, the CDR3 has 14 residues. Germline V gene lookup returns CDR1 SGHDT and CDR2 YYEEEE. The CDR3 loop reads CASSFRGRNQPQHF.

The J gene is TRBJ2-5, the V gene TRBV7-9; 8 bases map to TRBD2. The germline V gene has CDR1 SEHNR and CDR2 FQNEAQ (reference sequence). This CDR3 contains 16 residues. The V gene end was trimmed by 9 bases and the J gene end by 5 bases; junction bases not matched to a gene: 17. In nucleotides, the CDR3 is TGTGCCAGTTTTCGTCCGGGGGGGGCTGGCACTGAGACCCAGTACTTC. Translation gives CASFRPGGAGTETQYF. The variable domain in full, completed from reference TRBV7-9 and TRBJ2-5, reads DTGVSQNPRHKITKRGQNVTFRCDPISEHNRLYWYRQTLGQGPEFLTYFQNEAQLEKSRLLSDRFSAERPKGSFSTLEIQRTEQGDSAMYLCASFRPGGAGTETQYFGPGTRLLVL.

The V and J genes are TRBV7-2 and TRBJ1-2; D remains ambiguous. Trimming left V 2 bases short and J 2 bases short, with 12 bases between. Germline values: CDR1 SGHTA, CDR2 FQGNSA. The CDR3 totals 15 residues. CDR3 residues: CASSLSFQRNYGYTF. Here the CDR3 DNA reads TGTGCCAGCAGCTTATCTTTTCAGAGGAACTATGGCTACACCTTC.

This clone has only a few counts. This chain connects TRBV9 to TRBJ2-1; D is undetermined. Germline-derived CDR1 and CDR2 are SGDLS and YYNGEE. The CDR3 sequence is 12 residues long. V was cut by 4 bases and J by 6 bases, with 8 bases left in between. The CDR3 region has the DNA TGTGCCAGCAGCTCACAAGCCAATGAGCAGTTCTTC. Translated, it gives CASSSQANEQFF.

The V gene is TRBV7-8, the J gene TRBJ1-4; D uncertain. There are 13 residues in the CDR3. CDR1 is SGHVS and CDR2 is FQNEAQ in the germline V gene. Trimming removed 4 bases from V and 4 bases from J, with 7 bases in between. CDR3 sequence (DNA): TGTGCCAGCAGCTCGGAGGGTAATGAAAAACTGTTTTTT. Its protein is CASSSEGNEKLFF. The whole variable domain, remainder taken from reference TRBV7-8 and TRBJ1-4, is GAGVSQSPRYKVAKRGQDVALRCDPISGHVSLFWYQQALGQGPEFLTYFQNEAQLDKSGLPSDRFFAERPEGSVSTLKIQRTQQEDSAVYLCASSSEGNEKLFFGSGTQLSVL.

The CDR3 loop reads CASTGADYEQYF. CDR3 nucleotides: TGTGCCAGTACAGGGGCTGACTACGAGCAGTACTTC. The J gene is TRBJ2-7, the V gene TRBV27; 7 bases match TRBD1. Looked up from germline, CDR1 is MNHEY and CDR2 is SMNVEV (reference sequence). V trimming: 9 bases; J trimming: 3 bases; junction bases outside the gene matches: 5. The CDR3 is made up of 12 amino acids.

This sequence joins TRBV7-9 and TRBJ1-5, with 9 bases identical to TRBD1. CDR1 SEHNR and CDR2 FQNEAQ come from the germline V gene (reference sequence). This CDR3 region has 14 residues. The J segment lost 6 bases and the V segment lost 2 bases, leaving 2 bases of the junction unmatched. Here the CDR3 DNA reads TGTGCCAGCAGCTTATCGGGACAGGGTCAGCCCCAGCATTTT. This encodes CASSLSGQGQPQHF.